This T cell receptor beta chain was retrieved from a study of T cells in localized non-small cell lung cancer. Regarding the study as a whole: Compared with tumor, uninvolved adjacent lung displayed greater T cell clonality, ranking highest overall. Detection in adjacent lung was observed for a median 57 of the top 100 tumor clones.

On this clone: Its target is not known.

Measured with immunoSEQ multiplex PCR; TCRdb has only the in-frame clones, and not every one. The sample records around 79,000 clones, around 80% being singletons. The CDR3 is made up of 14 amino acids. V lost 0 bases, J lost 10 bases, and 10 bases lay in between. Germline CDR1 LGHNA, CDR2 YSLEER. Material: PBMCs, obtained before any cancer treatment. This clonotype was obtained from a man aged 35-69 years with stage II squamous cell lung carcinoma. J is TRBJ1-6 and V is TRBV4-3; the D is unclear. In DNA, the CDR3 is TGCGCCAGCAGCCAAGACAGGTTTGCATCACCCCTCCACTTT. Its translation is CASSQDRFASPLHF.